Following are 15 T cell receptor beta chains from one sample sequenced in a study of CD8+ T cells in alopecia areata (dated by TCRdb to the late 2010s). The label giving this sample's treatment or condition can be read as: oral pan-JAK inhibitor, 5-10 mg twice daily. Libraries were constructed by the immunoSEQ multiplex PCR assay. For TCR sequencing, RNA was extracted from every sample and reverse transcribed into cDNA to serve as template. TCRdb mirrors the immuneACCESS table, restricted to in-frame sequences. Some clones are absent from its copies; in checked studies, under half trace to an unresolved V gene, and the reason for the others is unknown. This sample has 200,000 to 250,000 clones in its table, and less than 50% of those were observed once. The ten largest clones capture approximately 2.9% of the sample. The sample consisted of CD4+ T cells sorted from blood, taken at roughly week 38, from a patient treated with tofacitinib. These receptors came from a human donor with alopecia areata.

The V gene is TRBV29-1, the J gene TRBJ2-1, with 10 positions matching TRBD2. The CDR3 sequence is 16 residues long. Trimming took 3 bases from V and 6 from J; bases not matched to a gene: 11. Per germline, CDR1 SQVTM and CDR2 ANQGSEA. The CDR3 loop is CSVDKSPGLALNEQFF. The CDR3 DNA reads TGCAGCGTTGATAAGTCCCCGGGACTAGCGCTCAATGAGCAGTTCTTC.

The CDR3 DNA reads TGTGCCAGCAGCCAACCCCCCGAAGAGGGGCAGTTCTTC. This gives the protein CASSQPPEEGQFF. The chain combines TRBV4-2 with TRBJ2-1; D is possibly TRBD2 (5 bases). From germline, CDR1 is LGHNA and CDR2 YNFKEQ. V was shortened by 2 bases and J by 12 bases, with 14 bases between the two germline ends. The CDR3 has 13 residues.

Notes on this clone: At one end, the junction sequence differs from germline, possibly due to a read error. The chain uses TRBV20-1 and TRBJ2-1; perhaps TRBD2 as D (5 bases). Germline V gene lookup returns CDR1 DFQATT and CDR2 SNEGSKA (reference sequence). This CDR3 has 11 amino acids. CDR3 in amino acids: CSAGEADEQFF. In DNA form, the CDR3 reads TGCAGTGCTGGAGAAGCGGATGAGCAGTTCTTC.

Only a few counts were recorded for this clone. This chain uses TRBV28 with TRBJ2-3; D gene unclear. The germline CDR1 and CDR2 sequences are MDHEN and SYDVKM. Trimming removed 5 bases at V and 3 bases at J, with 18 bases between. The CDR3 is made up of 16 amino acids. The CDR3 loop is CASSATMAPRTDTQYF. The CDR3 DNA sequence: TGTGCCAGCAGTGCAACCATGGCCCCGAGGACAGATACGCAGTATTTT. The whole variable domain, filled in from reference TRBV28 and TRBJ2-3, reads DVKVTQSSRYLVKRTGEKVFLECVQDMDHENMFWYRQDPGLGLRLIYFSYDVKMKEKGDIPEGYSVSREKKERFSLILESASTNQTSMYLCASSATMAPRTDTQYFGPGTRLTVL.

This clone was observed at least ten times. V and J are TRBV7-2 and TRBJ2-7, with D maybe TRBD1 (6 bases). V lost 5 bases and J 6 bases, leaving 14 bases between the germline ends. The CDR3 has 13 amino acids. The germline V gene has CDR1 SGHTA and CDR2 FQGNSA. The CDR3 reads CASSTLSGVEQYF. CDR3 nucleotides: TGTGCCAGCAGCACGTTGTCAGGGGTCGAGCAGTACTTC.

This clone was counted between two and nine times. This chain uses TRBV4-2 with TRBJ2-7, with 9 bases aligning to TRBD2. The length of the CDR3 is 15 residues. Germline-derived CDR1 and CDR2 are LGHNA and YNFKEQ. The trim removed 1 base at V and 4 bases at J, leaving 5 bases unmatched. The CDR3 nucleotides read TGTGCCAGCAGCCAAGCTAGCGGGGCCGATTACGAGCAGTACTTC. It codes for CASSQASGADYEQYF.

The table lists this clone with a few counts. The gene calls are TRBV18 and TRBJ1-2; D gene uncertain. CDR3 size: 13 residues. V dropped 3 bases and J dropped 8 bases, with 13 bases sitting between them. Germline loops: CDR1 KGHSH, CDR2 LQKENI. CDR3 sequence (DNA): TGTGCCAGCTCACCGTCCGGGAAGGGCGGCTACACCTTC. It specifies CASSPSGKGGYTF.

The chain has TRBV30 and TRBJ1-2; weak D call: TRBD1 (5 bases). The CDR3 is made up of 13 amino acids. The V end lost 0 bases, the J end lost 8 bases, and 13 bases lay between the germline ends. CDR1 GTSNPN and CDR2 SVGIG come from the germline V gene (reference sequence). CDR3 in DNA: TGTGCCTGGAGTGTAAGGGACGGGACGGGCTACACCTTC. Its translation: CAWSVRDGTGYTF. Filled out from reference TRBV30 and TRBJ1-2, the complete variable domain reads SQTIHQWPATLVQPVGSPLSLECTVEGTSNPNLYWYRQAAGRGLQLLFYSVGIGQISSEVPQNLSASRPQDRQFILSSKKLLLSDSGFYLCAWSVRDGTGYTFGSGTRLTVV.

This clone came up a few times. This sequence joins TRBV5-4 and TRBJ2-2; tentatively, D is TRBD2 (6 bases). V was cut by 4 bases and J by 3 bases, with 13 bases left in between. CDR3 length: 15 residues. Germline V gene sequence: CDR1 SGHNT, CDR2 YYREEE (reference sequence). The CDR3 sequence is CASSAPGGDTGELFF. CDR3 sequence (DNA): TGTGCCAGCAGCGCACCCGGGGGAGACACCGGGGAGCTGTTTTTT.

The chain combines TRBV29-1 with TRBJ2-7; D gene unclear. Trimming pared 6 bases from V and 3 bases from J, leaving 18 bases between. CDR1 and CDR2 (germline): SQVTM, ANQGSEA. This CDR3 spans 14 amino acids. CDR3 amino acids: CSVSRPTSSYEQYF. The CDR3 bases are TGCAGCGTATCCAGGCCCACCTCTAGCTACGAGCAGTACTTC.

This clone came up a few times. The V and J genes are TRBV18 and TRBJ1-2; no clear D. The germline gives CDR1 KGHSH, CDR2 LQKENI. The CDR3 length is 13 residues. V lost 3 bases and J lost 3, with 8 bases in between. CDR3 sequence: CASSPSLDYGYTF. The CDR3 DNA sequence: TGTGCCAGCTCACCGTCATTGGACTATGGCTACACCTTC.

This clone was observed a handful of times. The chain links TRBV28 to TRBJ1-5; TRBD1 matches at 9 bases. V shed 6 bases and J 6 bases; nucleotides not matched to a gene: 15. The CDR3 sequence is 17 residues long. Germline V gene data show CDR1 as MDHEN and CDR2 as SYDVKM. CDR3 protein: CASSLVGTGKFSQPQHF. The CDR3 DNA follows: TGTGCCAGCAGCCTCGTCGGGACAGGGAAGTTCAGTCAGCCCCAGCATTTT.

The chain uses TRBV7-2 and TRBJ2-7; D assignment may be TRBD1 or TRBD2 (5 bases each). Trimming cost V 1 base and J 1 base, with 14 bases left between them. The CDR3 runs to 16 residues. The V gene's germline CDR1 is SGHTA and CDR2 FQGNSA. The CDR3 DNA is TGTGCCAGCAGCTTAGATCTGGGACGGCCATCCTACGAGCAGTACTTC. It codes for CASSLDLGRPSYEQYF.

This chain connects TRBV5-1 to TRBJ1-4, with 8 bases that match TRBD1. The CDR3 has 14 amino acids. The germline V gene encodes CDR1 SGHRS and CDR2 YFSETQ. Trimming cost V 4 bases and J 4 bases; bases outside gene matches: 3. The CDR3 nucleotides are TGCGCCAGCAGCACGACAGGGGTTAATGAAAAACTGTTTTTT. Its translation: CASSTTGVNEKLFF.

This clone was seen only once. The J gene is TRBJ2-1, the V gene TRBV2, with 8 positions matching TRBD1. There are 15 residues in the CDR3. V trimming: 6 bases; J trimming: 1 base; junction bases outside the gene matches: 5. Germline lookup yields CDR1 SNHLY and CDR2 FYNNEI. CDR3 DNA sequence: TGTGCCAGCAGCCAGGACAGGGCTTCCTACAATGAGCAGTTCTTC. Amino acids: CASSQDRASYNEQFF.